This is a list of T cell receptor beta chains from one sample in a study of T cell changes during pregnancy in multiple sclerosis. The data were produced by immunoSEQ multiplex PCR, yet TCRdb's version contains in-frame clones alone and is incomplete. The sample holds 35,000 to 55,000 clones, around 90% seen once. Here the sequenced sample was CD4+ T cells from peripheral blood mononuclear cells, taken in the third trimester of pregnancy. Receptor source: a female donor with multiple sclerosis, enrolled in a pregnancy study. CDR3s include the opening cysteine and the closing phenylalanine or tryptophan. The D gene is left open where the match is weak. Some rows mark clone size as missing; the rest say once, few, many or name a class of expanded clone.

few,15,TRBV28,TRBJ1-1,TRBD1,TGTGCCAGCAGTTTGACAGGGGGCCCGGGCACTGAAGCTTTCTTT,CASSLTGGPGTEAFF
.,12,TRBV30,TRBJ1-2,TRBD1,TGTGCCTGGAACAGGGGAAGCGATGGCTACACCTTC,CAWNRGSDGYTF
.,17,TRBV7-2,TRBJ2-3,TRBD2,TGTGCCAGCAGCAAGACTAGCGGGAGGCCCCCCACAGATACGCAGTATTTT,CASSKTSGRPPTDTQYF
.,11,TRBV6-5,TRBJ2-3,.,TGTGCCAGCAGTCAAACAGATACGCAGTATTTT,CASSQTDTQYF
.,15,TRBV7-9,TRBJ1-5,TRBD1,TGTGCCAGCAGCTTGGAAGGACAGGGGAATCAGCCCCAGCATTTT,CASSLEGQGNQPQHF
.,16,TRBV14,TRBJ2-5,.,TGTGCCAGCAGCCCCATCCAAAGCAGGGCTCAAGAGACCCAGTACTTC,CASSPIQSRAQETQYF
.,16,TRBV5-8,TRBJ1-5,TRBD1,TGTGCCAGCAGCCCCACAGTTGACAGGGTAAAACAGCCCCAGCATTTT,CASSPTVDRVKQPQHF
.,15,TRBV6-5,TRBJ2-1,.,TGTGCCAGCAGGTTAGCGGTGAACTCCTACAATGAGCAGTTCTTC,CASRLAVNSYNEQFF
.,17,TRBV19,TRBJ1-2,TRBD1,TGTGCCAGTAGTTTCCGGGACAGGGGAAGAGGAGGCTATGGCTACACCTTC,CASSFRDRGRGGYGYTF
.,12,TRBV7-9,TRBJ1-3,TRBD1,TGTGCCAGCCAGGGGGATTTAGGGACCATATATTTT,CASQGDLGTIYF
.,13,TRBV9,TRBJ2-7,.,TGTGCCAGCAGCGTAGGGCAGGCTTCCGAGCAGTACTTC,CASSVGQASEQYF
.,16,TRBV6-6,TRBJ2-7,TRBD1,TGTGCCAGCAGTTATTCTGGGACAGGGAATGACTACGAGCAGTACTTC,CASSYSGTGNDYEQYF
.,16,TRBV5-1,TRBJ2-7,TRBD2,TGCGCCAGCAGCCCGGGACTAGCGGGAGGGCCTCGGGAGCAGTACTTC,CASSPGLAGGPREQYF
.,15,TRBV4-2,TRBJ1-1,.,TGTGCCAGCAGCCAAGGGCCCTCCTCGAACACTGAAGCTTTCTTT,CASSQGPSSNTEAFF
.,14,TRBV28,TRBJ1-2,TRBD1,TGTGCCAGCAGTCCAGGGGGTTCTAACTATGGCTACACCTTC,CASSPGGSNYGYTF
.,14,TRBV28,TRBJ2-1,.,TGTGCCAGCACCCGCTTGTCCAGGGACAATGAGCAGTTCTTC,CASTRLSRDNEQFF
.,17,TRBV18,TRBJ2-1,.,TGTGCCAGCTCACCCCCGGGGGGCGCGAGCTCCTACAATGAGCAGTTCTTC,CASSPPGGASSYNEQFF
.,16,TRBV9,TRBJ2-7,TRBD2,TGTGCCAGCAGCGTGACCGGGACTAGCGGGATCAGCGAGCAGTACTTC,CASSVTGTSGISEQYF
.,14,TRBV6-5,TRBJ2-7,TRBD1,TGTGCCAGCAGTTACGAACAGGGGGTCGGCGAGCAGTACTTC,CASSYEQGVGEQYF
.,15,TRBV2,TRBJ2-1,.,TGTGCCAGCAATCTACGGACTCTCAGCGGGAATGAGCAGTTCTTC,CASNLRTLSGNEQFF
.,13,TRBV6-5,TRBJ1-5,TRBD1,TGTGCCAGCAGCCGACAGGGGAATCAGCCCCAGCATTTT,CASSRQGNQPQHF
.,13,TRBV6-1,TRBJ2-1,.,TGTGCCAGCAGTGAACGGGACTACAATGAGCAGTTCTTC,CASSERDYNEQFF
.,12,TRBV27,TRBJ2-2,.,TGTGCCAGCAGTTTCATGTCCGGGGAGCTGTTTTTT,CASSFMSGELFF
.,19,TRBV7-2,TRBJ1-5,TRBD1,TGTGCCAGCAGCTTAGTAGCCAACCTAGGACAGGGGTTCCCTCAGCCCCAGCATTTT,CASSLVANLGQGFPQPQHF
.,17,TRBV6-1,TRBJ2-3,TRBD1,TGTGCCAGCAGTGAAGCGGCCATGGACAGGGGATTTGGTACGCAGTATTTT,CASSEAAMDRGFGTQYF
.,16,TRBV5-8,TRBJ2-3,.,TGTGCCAGCAGCTTGGGGCGGCAGATAAGCACAGATACGCAGTATTTT,CASSLGRQISTDTQYF
.,14,TRBV6-6,TRBJ2-7,TRBD2,TGTGCCAGCAGTGGGACTAGCGGGATCCACGAGCAGTACTTC,CASSGTSGIHEQYF
.,16,TRBV13,TRBJ2-3,TRBD2,TGTGCCAGCAGCCCACTTCTAGCGGGGGGCACAGATACGCAGTATTTT,CASSPLLAGGTDTQYF
.,17,TRBV19,TRBJ1-4,TRBD1,TGTGCCATCCCACCCTCAGGGGGCAGGGAGAGGGGTGAAAAACTGTTTTTT,CAIPPSGGRERGEKLFF
.,14,TRBV5-6,TRBJ2-5,TRBD2,TGTGCCAGCAGCACGGGACTAGCGGGGGAGACCCAGTACTTC,CASSTGLAGETQYF
.,16,TRBV19,TRBJ2-1,.,TGTGCCAGTAGTATAAACAAGGAGGGATCCTACAATGAGCAGTTCTTC,CASSINKEGSYNEQFF
few,16,TRBV6-1,TRBJ1-3,.,TGTGCCAGCAGTGCCTCGGGGTTGTCTGCTCTGCACACCATATATTTT,CASSASGLSALHTIYF
.,15,TRBV28,TRBJ1-1,.,TGTGCCAGCATCGGACTCACCCCACGGAACACTGAAGCTTTCTTT,CASIGLTPRNTEAFF
.,16,TRBV14,TRBJ2-3,TRBD2,TGTGCCAGCAGCCACCGACTAGCGGCCAGGACAGATACGCAGTATTTT,CASSHRLAARTDTQYF
.,16,TRBV7-9,TRBJ2-4,TRBD2,TGTGCCAGCAGCTTCGGGGGGTCCGGGACTGCCGTCGGTCAGTACTTC,CASSFGGSGTAVGQYF
.,15,TRBV10-2,TRBJ2-5,TRBD1,TGCGCCAGCAGTGAGCGACAGGGGGCGGTGGAGACCCAGTACTTC,CASSERQGAVETQYF
.,16,TRBV7-9,TRBJ1-1,.,TGTGCCAGCAGCTTCGGGACGGGGACTATGAACACTGAAGCTTTCTTT,CASSFGTGTMNTEAFF
.,14,TRBV5-1,TRBJ1-3,.,TGCGCCAGCAGCAAAGACCTAGTCGGAAACACCATATATTTT,CASSKDLVGNTIYF
once,13,TRBV18,TRBJ2-7,TRBD2,TGTGCCAGCTCACCAACTAGCGGGTACGAGCAGTACTTC,CASSPTSGYEQYF
.,15,TRBV6-5,TRBJ1-1,.,TGTGCCAGCAGTTATGTGGGGCAAACCAACACTGAAGCTTTCTTT,CASSYVGQTNTEAFF
.,14,TRBV14,TRBJ2-3,.,TGTGCCAGCAGCCAGGGCGTTAGCACAGATACGCAGTATTTT,CASSQGVSTDTQYF
.,15,TRBV27,TRBJ2-1,.,TGTGCCAGCAGCCTTGGACAGTATAGTGCCAATGAGCAGTTCTTC,CASSLGQYSANEQFF
.,15,TRBV6-1,TRBJ2-7,TRBD2,TGTGCCAGCATCTGGGCGAGGGAGGGTGGGTCCGAGCAGTACTTC,CASIWAREGGSEQYF
.,16,TRBV28,TRBJ2-3,TRBD2,TGTGCCAGCAGTTTACTAGCGGGAGGAGGTGCAGATACGCAGTATTTT,CASSLLAGGGADTQYF
.,15,TRBV7-2,TRBJ2-3,.,TGTGCCAGCAGCTACCCCCGTCCAGGCACAGATACGCAGTATTTT,CASSYPRPGTDTQYF
.,15,TRBV5-5,TRBJ1-2,TRBD1,TGTGCCAGCAGCCAAACGCCAGGGGGAATCTATGGCTACACCTTC,CASSQTPGGIYGYTF
.,15,TRBV5-1,TRBJ2-5,TRBD2,TGCGCCAGCAGCCCAGGTGGCGGGAGGGTAGAGACCCAGTACTTC,CASSPGGGRVETQYF
once,16,TRBV19,TRBJ2-3,TRBD2,TGTGCCAGTAGTAGCATTAGCGGGAGTACCGCAGATACGCAGTATTTT,CASSSISGSTADTQYF
.,11,TRBV29-1,TRBJ1-2,.,TGCAGCGTTACAGGCGCCTATGGCTACACCTTC,CSVTGAYGYTF
.,13,TRBV4-3,TRBJ2-2,.,TGCGCCAGCAGCCAGAGACTTACCGGGGAGCTGTTTTTT,CASSQRLTGELFF
once,18,TRBV4-3,TRBJ1-5,TRBD1,TGCGCCAGCAGCCCAGGGACAGGGGGCGAGATGGGGAATCAGCCCCAGCATTTT,CASSPGTGGEMGNQPQHF
.,14,TRBV14,TRBJ2-7,TRBD1,TGTGCCAGCAGCCTCTGGACAGGGGGCTACGAGCAGTACTTC,CASSLWTGGYEQYF
.,14,TRBV6-5,TRBJ2-2,.,TGTGCCAGCAGAGAGCCAGGGGCTACCGGGGAGCTGTTTTTT,CASREPGATGELFF
.,13,TRBV27,TRBJ1-2,.,TGTGCCAGCAGTGAGCGGGGTGGCTATGGCTACACCTTC,CASSERGGYGYTF
.,19,TRBV6-4,TRBJ2-1,TRBD2,TGTGCCAGCAGTGTCAGGCTAGCGGGAGCGCCACCTCCTGGCTATGAGCAGTTCTTC,CASSVRLAGAPPPGYEQFF